Listed below are T cell receptor beta chains from one sample, sequenced in a study of OX40 agonist ivuxolimab in advanced cancers. This table comes from immunoSEQ multiplex PCR, and its TCRdb copy is limited to in-frame clones, with some not included. Among roughly 120,000 clones, approximately 90% were seen once, and the ten largest hold roughly 0.85%. The sample was CD4+ or CD8+ T cells sorted from blood, taken in a trial of the OX40 agonist ivuxolimab. The receptors originated from an adult with an advanced solid tumor such as melanoma, head and neck, liver or kidney cancer. CDR3s include the opening cysteine and the closing phenylalanine or tryptophan. The order of the fields is CDR3 DNA, CDR3 protein, D gene, clone size, V gene, J gene. D genes are given only for firm matches. Expanded clones get a size class; other rows say once, few or many, or leave the size out.

TGTGCCAGTAGTATCTTTGGGGGGGAGTCCTACGAGCAGTACTTC,CASSIFGGESYEQYF,TRBD2,-,TRBV19,TRBJ2-7
TGTGCCACACGAAGTAATGGACAGGGGGCTTACTACGAGCAGTACTTC,CATRSNGQGAYYEQYF,TRBD1,-,TRBV28,TRBJ2-7
TGTGCCATCAGTGAGGAGGGGGAGGCTCAGCCCCAGCATTTT,CAISEEGEAQPQHF,-,-,TRBV10-3,TRBJ1-5
TGTGCCAGCACCCCAAAGTTGCCAGGGGGCCCTAGAGCTTTCTTT,CASTPKLPGGPRAFF,TRBD1,-,TRBV6-1,TRBJ1-1
TGTGCCAGCAGCTTACTGACAGGGGTCACTGAAGCTTTCTTT,CASSLLTGVTEAFF,TRBD1,-,TRBV7-9,TRBJ1-1
TGTGCCAGCAGTTTCTGGGGGGCATCCTACGAGCAGTACTTC,CASSFWGASYEQYF,-,-,TRBV28,TRBJ2-7
TGTGCCAGCAGCCGGGACAGGGCGGGGGGCAATGAGCAGTTCTTC,CASSRDRAGGNEQFF,-,-,TRBV28,TRBJ2-1
TGTGCCAGCAGTGAACAAACAGGGTACACTGAAGCTTTCTTT,CASSEQTGYTEAFF,-,-,TRBV6-1,TRBJ1-1
TGTGCCAGCAGCCTTACCGGGACAGATTACAATGAGCAGTTCTTC,CASSLTGTDYNEQFF,TRBD1,-,TRBV7-9,TRBJ2-1
TGTGCCAGCAGTTATACAGAACACGCTGAAGCTTTCTTT,CASSYTEHAEAFF,-,-,TRBV6-5,TRBJ1-1
TGTGCCAGCAGGCTTTGGAAGGGTCAGAACACTGAAGCTTTCTTT,CASRLWKGQNTEAFF,-,-,TRBV6-5,TRBJ1-1
TGTGCCAGCAGCACTCTAGCGGGAAGCTACAATGAGCAGTTCTTC,CASSTLAGSYNEQFF,TRBD2,once,TRBV5-4,TRBJ2-1
TGTGCCAGCAGTTACAACAGGGGGTACGAGCAGTACTTC,CASSYNRGYEQYF,TRBD1,-,TRBV6-5,TRBJ2-7
TGCGCCAGCAGCTCGGGACACCAGTCCCTGAACACTGAAGCTTTCTTT,CASSSGHQSLNTEAFF,-,-,TRBV5-1,TRBJ1-1
TGCAGCGCCGGGGCAGGGCCGGGCGGATTCAACTATGGCTACACCTTC,CSAGAGPGGFNYGYTF,-,-,TRBV29-1,TRBJ1-2
TGTGCCTGGGGCCGCGTTGGCTACACCTTC,CAWGRVGYTF,-,-,TRBV30,TRBJ1-2
TGTGCCAGCAGCGTAAGACTAGCGGGAGGGCCGGGAGATACGCAGTATTTT,CASSVRLAGGPGDTQYF,TRBD2,-,TRBV9,TRBJ2-3
TGTGCCAGCAGCGCCGGGGGGTGGGTTCAGTACTTC,CASSAGGWVQYF,TRBD2,-,TRBV5-4,TRBJ2-4
TGTGCCAGCAGCGCCACGAACTGGGGCTACACCTTC,CASSATNWGYTF,-,-,TRBV11-2,TRBJ1-2
TGTGCCAGTAGTATCTCCCACGGAATCTCGAACACCGGGGAGCTGTTTTTT,CASSISHGISNTGELFF,-,-,TRBV19,TRBJ2-2
TGTGCCAGCAGCCCCCGGAGTGGCGGGGAGCTGTTTTTT,CASSPRSGGELFF,-,-,TRBV7-8,TRBJ2-2
TGCGCCAGCAGCCAAGTCTATAGCACCGACAGGGGAGGGGGCTACACCTTC,CASSQVYSTDRGGGYTF,TRBD1,once,TRBV4-3,TRBJ1-2
TGTGCCAGCAGCTTGGCCGACGAGCAGTACTTC,CASSLADEQYF,-,-,TRBV5-4,TRBJ2-7
TGTGCCAGCAGCCGGACTAGCGGGAGAGGAGGCGGGGAGCTGTTTTTT,CASSRTSGRGGGELFF,TRBD2,-,TRBV5-4,TRBJ2-2
TGTGCCAGCAGTGATTTGGGACAGGCTAATCAGCCCCAGCATTTT,CASSDLGQANQPQHF,TRBD1,-,TRBV2,TRBJ1-5
TGCGCCAGCAGCTTGGAGTCTGCAACTAATGAAAAACTGTTTTTT,CASSLESATNEKLFF,-,-,TRBV5-1,TRBJ1-4
TGTGCCAGCAGTTTAGGGTCTGCTAGCGGGAGTCCCTACGAGCAGTACTTC,CASSLGSASGSPYEQYF,TRBD2,-,TRBV28,TRBJ2-7
TGTGCCAGCAGTGGGGGATCAGGCTTTAGCAATCAGCCCCAGCATTTT,CASSGGSGFSNQPQHF,-,-,TRBV28,TRBJ1-5
TGTGCCAGCAGTGACACGGGAGAGACCCAGTACTTC,CASSDTGETQYF,-,-,TRBV2,TRBJ2-5
TGTGCCAGCAGCGTAGGGCTAGCCCACCTGGATCTCTTCTACGAGCAGTACTTC,CASSVGLAHLDLFYEQYF,-,-,TRBV9,TRBJ2-7
TGTGCCATCAAGGGGACTAGATACACAGATACGCAGTATTTT,CAIKGTRYTDTQYF,TRBD2,-,TRBV10-3,TRBJ2-3
TGTGCCAGCAGCTTAGGTGGGGGGCTGGCCTACGAGCAGTACTTC,CASSLGGGLAYEQYF,-,-,TRBV7-2,TRBJ2-7
TGTGCCAGTAGTAGACCCAGACAGGGGGATGCCTATGGCTACACCTTC,CASSRPRQGDAYGYTF,TRBD1,-,TRBV19,TRBJ1-2
TGTGCCAGCAGCTTAGAAACGGGACTAGCGGGAGTTGAGCAGTTCTTC,CASSLETGLAGVEQFF,TRBD2,-,TRBV11-2,TRBJ2-1
TGTGCCAGCAGCGCTTATACGGATGGCTACACCTTC,CASSAYTDGYTF,-,few,TRBV11-2,TRBJ1-2
TGTGCCAGCAGCTCCCAAGGGACAAGCAATCAGCCCCAGCATTTT,CASSSQGTSNQPQHF,-,-,TRBV7-9,TRBJ1-5
TGTGCCAGCAGCGGGGTAGAGTCCTCCTACAATGAGCAGTTCTTC,CASSGVESSYNEQFF,-,once,TRBV7-9,TRBJ2-1
TGTGCCAGCAGTGAGGTAAACCGGAGTTCTAGATCCTACGAGCAGTACTTC,CASSEVNRSSRSYEQYF,-,once,TRBV2,TRBJ2-7
TGTGCCAGCAGTAAGAGGACTACTATCACCTACGAGCAGTACTTC,CASSKRTTITYEQYF,-,-,TRBV6-5,TRBJ2-7
TGTGCCAGCAGCCAAGGACTAGCGGGAGCCTACGAGCAGTACTTC,CASSQGLAGAYEQYF,TRBD2,-,TRBV4-2,TRBJ2-7
TGCGCCAGCAGCTCCGGGGCATCTGGAAACACCATATATTTT,CASSSGASGNTIYF,-,-,TRBV5-1,TRBJ1-3
TGTGCCAGCAGCAACGACAGGGGGTACTCCTACGAGCAGTACTTC,CASSNDRGYSYEQYF,TRBD1,-,TRBV6-6,TRBJ2-7
TGTGCCAGCAGTTTATCGAGAGCTGAAGCTTTCTTT,CASSLSRAEAFF,-,-,TRBV28,TRBJ1-1
TGTGCCAGCAGCTTGAGGACAGGGATGACCACGGCTGAAGCTTTCTTT,CASSLRTGMTTAEAFF,TRBD1,-,TRBV5-6,TRBJ1-1
TGTGCCAGCAGTGAGTGGACAATGAACACTGAAGCTTTCTTT,CASSEWTMNTEAFF,-,-,TRBV6-1,TRBJ1-1
TGTGCCAGTAGTCGCCGTGATAGCGGGAGAGGGACAGATACGCAGTATTTT,CASSRRDSGRGTDTQYF,TRBD2,-,TRBV19,TRBJ2-3
TGCGCCAGCAGCCATGTGGACAGGGGCCCCTATGGCTACACCTTC,CASSHVDRGPYGYTF,TRBD1,-,TRBV4-3,TRBJ1-2
TGTGCCAGCAGCTCGGGACAGGGGGGAGGCTACACCTTC,CASSSGQGGGYTF,TRBD1,-,TRBV7-2,TRBJ1-2
TGTGCCAGCAGCTTAGTCCCCCCCGGGACTGAAGCTTTCTTT,CASSLVPPGTEAFF,-,-,TRBV13,TRBJ1-1
TGTGCCAGCAGCCGGGGGACTAGCGGGACCAACAATGAGCAGTTCTTC,CASSRGTSGTNNEQFF,TRBD2,-,TRBV9,TRBJ2-1
TGTGCCAGCACCCCCCAGACCTTAGTCGGGGAGCTGTTTTTT,CASTPQTLVGELFF,-,-,TRBV2,TRBJ2-2
TGTGCCAGCAGCTTGTCTAACTATGGCTACACCTTC,CASSLSNYGYTF,-,-,TRBV5-6,TRBJ1-2
TGTGCCAGCAGCTTAACCCAAATGGGGCAGCCCCAGCATTTT,CASSLTQMGQPQHF,-,-,TRBV7-8,TRBJ1-5